The clone carrying this T cell receptor beta chain was recorded only once. Its antigen remains unidentified. The sample is drawn from a study of primary melanoma T cells and metastatic recurrence. Study information: Primary melanomas here were stage T2 to T4, over 1 mm thick.

Generated by immunoSEQ multiplex PCR, the TCRdb table keeps only in-frame clones and is missing some. The table shows 2,500 or so clones, with 65% to 75% occurring only once. Notes on the study in general: Reportedly, T-cell fraction predicted progression-free survival beyond thickness, ulceration, mitoses, age.

Germline V gene data show CDR1 as SGHDN and CDR2 as FVKESK. CDR3 size: 15 residues. Trimming took 0 bases from V and 3 from J, leaving 11 bases between them. The sequenced sample consisted of melanoma tumor tissue. The chain recombines TRBV14 with TRBJ1-2; D remains ambiguous. The sequence was collected from a human donor with melanoma. The CDR3 spells CASSQDFGSYYGYTF. CDR3 in DNA: TGTGCCAGCAGCCAAGATTTCGGGTCTTACTATGGCTACACCTTC.